The 11 T cell receptor beta chains in this list originate from one sample, sequenced in a study of T cell repertoires in cytomegalovirus infection. Their target antigens are unknown. Each CDR3 protein is one row after TCRdb ran MiXCR on the reads. This sample has 700,000 to 850,000 distinct CDR3 sequences, with 30% to 35% found just once. This specimen consisted of cultured CD8+ T cells from PBMCs, obtained from culture after CMV antigen stimulation. Receptors originate from a human donor in good health (CMV status not recorded). Some clones in this sample may be carry-over from other donors' samples.

The chain couples TRBV2 to TRBJ2-3; 9 bases agree with TRBD1. Germline V gene data show CDR1 as SNHLY and CDR2 as FYNNEI. The CDR3 is made up of 15 amino acids. This CDR3 reads CVTPPGQGSPDTQYF. In nucleotides, the CDR3 is TGTGTAACTCCACCGGGACAGGGCAGCCCAGATACGCAGTATTTT.

The rearrangement links TRBV9 to TRBJ1-3; 8 bases map to TRBD1. Per the germline V gene, CDR1 is SGDLS and CDR2 is YYNGEE. The CDR3 is 18 residues long. Unmatched junction bases numbered 13, after V lost 3 bases and J lost 2 bases. As DNA, the CDR3 is TGTGCCAGCAGCGGAAACCCCCCGGGACAGGCACCTGGAAACACCATATATTTT. It specifies CASSGNPPGQAPGNTIYF.

This chain links TRBV24-1 with TRBJ2-1; the D gene is possibly TRBD1 (6 bases). Trimming stripped 6 bases from V and 10 bases from J, with 12 bases between. CDR1 and CDR2 from the germline V gene are KGHDR and SFDVKD. The CDR3 runs 12 residues. In DNA form, the CDR3 reads TGTGCCACCAGTAACTCGGGGACAGAGCAGTTCTTC. Its translation is CATSNSGTEQFF.

The chain is built from TRBV2 and TRBJ2-1; 7 bases match TRBD2. Looked up from germline, CDR1 is SNHLY and CDR2 is FYNNEI. V lost 8 bases to trimming and J lost 8 bases; unmatched junction nucleotides: 15. The CDR3 sequence is 15 residues long. The CDR3 is CASRSKSGVGYEQFF. Written as DNA, the CDR3 is TGTGCCAGCCGCTCAAAGAGCGGGGTTGGTTATGAGCAGTTCTTC.

The chain uses TRBV29-1 and TRBJ2-5; 8 bases are shared with TRBD2. The CDR3 is 13 amino acids. Trimming took 5 bases from V and 2 from J; bases not matched to a gene: 4. CDR1 is SQVTM and CDR2 is ANQGSEA in the germline V gene. CDR3 sequence reads: CSVRGGLQETQYF. CDR3 DNA: TGCAGCGTTCGGGGGGGCCTACAAGAGACCCAGTACTTC.

This clonotype occurred a few times. J is TRBJ2-5 and V is TRBV12-3 or TRBV12-4, with TRBD1 matching over 11 bases. The V gene end was trimmed by 4 bases and the J gene end by 5 bases; junction bases not matched to a gene: 18. The CDR3 has 19 amino acids. The CDR3 DNA is TGTGCCAGCAGTTCGAGTTCATATTCGGACAGGGGGCGAGGCGAGACCCAGTACTTC. It is translated as CASSSSSYSDRGRGETQYF.

The gene calls are TRBV11-1 and TRBJ2-7; D not certain. The CDR3 covers 13 residues. Germline-derived CDR1 and CDR2 are SGHAT and FQDESV (reference sequence). With 5 bases removed from V and 0 bases from J, the gap between germline ends came to 8 bases. This CDR3 is CASSKDVSYEQYV. In DNA form, the CDR3 reads TGTGCCAGCAGCAAGGACGTCTCCTACGAGCAGTACGTC.

The chain has TRBV7-6 and TRBJ1-1; TRBD1 matches at 7 bases. CDR3 length equals 15 residues. J lost 2 bases, V lost 1 base, and 4 bases had no gene match. Germline V CDR1 and CDR2: SGHVS, FNYEAQ. The CDR3 nucleotides read TGTGCCAGCAGCTTAGTCCGGGACAGAAACACTGAAGCTTTCTTT. Protein: CASSLVRDRNTEAFF.

The gene calls are TRBV27 and TRBJ2-1, with 9 bases fitting TRBD1. The CDR3 is 15 residues long. Germline CDR1 reads MNHEY; CDR2 reads SMNVEV (reference sequence). Unmatched junction bases numbered 5, after V lost 5 bases and J lost 3 bases. CDR3 protein: CASSIRDRVYNEQFF. The CDR3 nucleotides read TGTGCCAGCAGTATCCGGGACAGGGTCTACAATGAGCAGTTCTTC.

The sample holds one count of this clonotype. Germline and junction disagree at one end, which may indicate a read error. The rearrangement joins TRBV7-8 to TRBJ2-3, with D possibly being TRBD2 (6 bases). The CDR3 runs to 14 residues. Germline V gene data show CDR1 as SGHVS and CDR2 as FQNEAQ. The DNA of the CDR3 is TGTGCCACCAGCTTAGGGACTAGCACAGATACGCAGTATTTT. It encodes CATSLGTSTDTQYF. The variable domain in full, completed from reference TRBV7-8 and TRBJ2-3, reads GAGVSQSPRYKVAKRGQDVALRCDPISGHVSLFWYQQALGQGPEFLTYFQNEAQLDKSGLPSDRFFAERPEGSVSTLKIQRTQQEDSAVYLCATSLGTSTDTQYFGPGTRLTVL.

Of note for this clonotype: It is likely a read error, because the conserved phenylalanine at the end of the CDR3 is missing. The chain combines TRBV5-6 with TRBJ1-6; D perhaps matches TRBD1 (6 bases). The V and J ends lost 0 bases and 10 bases respectively, with 17 bases between them. The germline CDR1 and CDR2 sequences are SGHDT and YYEEEE. The CDR3 extends over 16 amino acids. CDR3 in DNA: TGTGCCAGCAGCTTGGAAGGCAGGGGCAAAGGGTCACCCCTCCACCTT. It encodes CASSLEGRGKGSPLHL.